The next 24 T cell receptor beta chains were all read from a single sample in a study of shared clonotypes between healthy human individuals. Assay: immunoSEQ multiplex PCR; the TCRdb copy retains only in-frame clones and omits some. The table has some 1 million clones, 60% to 80% seen once; the top ten hold 1.5%. Sequencing used memory CD4+ T cells sorted from blood. Specified subset: CD45RA-negative fraction. These receptors were obtained from a man aged 18-30 years in good health.

This CDR3 reads CASSQGDLPGTDTQYF. As DNA, the CDR3 is TGCGCCAGCAGCCAAGGCGACCTCCCGGGCACAGATACGCAGTATTTT. This sequence joins TRBV4-3 and TRBJ2-3; unclear D gene. Germline-derived CDR1 and CDR2 are LGHNA and YSLEER. Deletions cut 1 base from V and 1 base from J, with 12 bases between. The CDR3 is 16 residues long.

V is TRBV10-3 and J is TRBJ2-5; the D gene could be TRBD1 or TRBD2 (5 bases each). Trimming took off 7 bases at V and 5 bases at J, with 14 bases between the two ends. This CDR3 spans 13 amino acids. Germline V gene lookup returns CDR1 ENHRY and CDR2 SYGVKD. The CDR3 sequence is CAITNGAEETQYF. The CDR3 region has the DNA TGTGCCATCACCAACGGGGCTGAGGAGACCCAGTACTTC.

CDR3 loop: CASSRWTGGQETQYF. Written as DNA, the CDR3 is TGTGCCAGCAGCCGATGGACAGGGGGGCAAGAGACCCAGTACTTC. The V and J genes are TRBV5-6 and TRBJ2-5; 10 bases fit TRBD1. With 4 bases clipped from V and 2 bases from J, the junction kept 5 bases outside the gene matches. The CDR3 totals 15 residues. The germline gives CDR1 SGHDT, CDR2 YYEEEE. Using reference TRBV5-6 and TRBJ2-5 for the parts outside the CDR3, the full variable domain is DAGVTQSPTHLIKTRGQQVTLRCSPKSGHDTVSWYQQALGQGPQFIFQYYEEEERQRGNFPDRFSGHQFPNYSSELNVNALLLGDSALYLCASSRWTGGQETQYFGPGTRLLVL.

V and J are TRBV21-1 and TRBJ2-3; TRBD1, the table's D call, was not compared with the DNA. TRBV21-1 is a documented pseudogene. The CDR3 sequence is 14 residues long. CDR3 sequence: CASTKGSRNRAQYF. In DNA, the CDR3 is TGTGCCAGCACTAAAGGGTCCAGGAACAGGGCGCAGTATTTT.

The chain links TRBV18 to TRBJ2-3; D is possibly TRBD2 (6 bases). V lost 3 bases and J lost 2, with 12 bases in between. The CDR3 runs to 15 residues. The germline V gene encodes CDR1 KGHSH and CDR2 LQKENI. CDR3 protein: CASSPSAGITDTQYF. CDR3 nucleotides: TGTGCCAGCTCACCTTCAGCGGGTATCACAGATACGCAGTATTTT.

This clone came up a few times. The chain carries TRBV6-6 and TRBJ1-5; D call uncertain. The germline CDR1 and CDR2 sequences are MNHNY and SVGAGI (reference sequence). Between the trimmed V and J ends, which lost 0 bases and 0 bases, there was a span of 9 bases. CDR3 length equals 16 residues. As DNA, the CDR3 is TGTGCCAGCAGTTACTCTGTGGGCGTTAGCAATCAGCCCCAGCATTTT. This translates into CASSYSVGVSNQPQHF.

The chain joins TRBV6-6 to TRBJ2-7; a possible D gene is TRBD2 (5 bases). This CDR3 contains 15 residues. V was clipped by 7 bases and J by 0 bases, with 16 bases between them. Germline V gives CDR1 MNHNY, CDR2 SVGAGI (reference sequence). Here the CDR3 reads CASKGGSDRSYEQYF. The CDR3 DNA is TGTGCCAGCAAAGGTGGGAGCGACCGCTCCTACGAGCAGTACTTC.

The chain couples TRBV7-6 to TRBJ2-2; 8 nucleotides agree with TRBD2. V lost 1 base, J lost 4 bases, and 5 bases stayed unmatched. The CDR3 totals 16 residues. Germline V gives CDR1 SGHVS, CDR2 FNYEAQ. CDR3 sequence: CASSLDPGTSTGELFF. The CDR3 region has the DNA TGTGCCAGCAGCTTAGACCCCGGGACTAGCACCGGGGAGCTGTTTTTT.

V gene TRBV7-9 combines with J gene TRBJ1-1, with TRBD1 as a possible D gene (6 bases). Per the germline V gene, CDR1 is SEHNR and CDR2 is FQNEAQ (reference sequence). The CDR3 contains 15 residues. The germline V and J ends were trimmed by 3 bases and 4 bases, with 15 bases remaining between them. CDR3 sequence (DNA): TGTGCCAGCAGCTTTACACAGGGTAGTGGCACTGAAGCTTTCTTT. Protein product: CASSFTQGSGTEAFF.

The V call is TRBV7-2, the J call TRBJ2-1, with 7 bases fitting TRBD2. Germline V gives CDR1 SGHTA, CDR2 FQGNSA. V lost 0 bases to trimming and J lost 4 bases; unmatched junction nucleotides: 3. The CDR3 extends over 15 amino acids. The CDR3 protein is CASSLAGGIYNEQFF. CDR3 DNA sequence: TGTGCCAGCAGCTTAGCGGGAGGGATATACAATGAGCAGTTCTTC.

This chain connects TRBV6-1 to TRBJ1-5, with D unclear. V was trimmed by 2 bases and J by 9 bases, leaving 11 bases between them. The CDR3 covers 13 residues. Per germline, CDR1 MNHNS and CDR2 SASEGT. CDR3 DNA: TGTGCCAGCAGTGAATATGGCCCAGGGCCCCAGCATTTT. This gives the protein CASSEYGPGPQHF.

This sequence joins TRBV2 and TRBJ2-1; D is perhaps TRBD2 (6 bases). Trimming stripped 6 bases from V and 8 bases from J, with 14 bases between. Looked up from germline, CDR1 is SNHLY and CDR2 is FYNNEI. This CDR3 is built from 13 residues. Here the CDR3 reads CASSWRRADEQFF. In nucleotides, the CDR3 is TGTGCCAGCAGCTGGAGGAGGGCAGATGAGCAGTTCTTC.

The V call is TRBV7-2, the J call TRBJ1-2; TRBD1 agrees at 9 bases. With V trimmed by 5 bases and J by 5 bases, 6 bases remained unmatched. Germline lookup yields CDR1 SGHTA and CDR2 FQGNSA. The CDR3 is 14 amino acids. The CDR3 region has the DNA TGTGCCAGCAGCACAGGACAGGGGAGGTATGGCTACACCTTC. Amino acids: CASSTGQGRYGYTF.

In regard to this clone: A much more abundant neighbour one base away suggests this may be a read error. The rearrangement joins TRBV7-8 to TRBJ2-7; D uncertain. The V and J ends lost 5 bases and 0 bases respectively, with 5 bases between them. The CDR3 totals 12 residues. From germline, CDR1 is SGHVS and CDR2 FQNEAQ. Here the CDR3 DNA reads TGTGCCAGCAGCCGGACCTCCTACGAGCAGTACTTC. Protein: CASSRTSYEQYF.

The chain recombines TRBV5-1 with TRBJ2-7; the match to TRBD2 covers 8 bases. CDR1 is SGHRS and CDR2 is YFSETQ in the germline V gene. CDR3 length: 16 amino acids. V trimming: 4 bases; J trimming: 6 bases; junction bases outside the gene matches: 15. The CDR3 loop reads CASSREGRDWVSEQYF. CDR3 coding DNA: TGCGCCAGCAGCCGGGAGGGTCGTGACTGGGTCTCCGAGCAGTACTTC.

The CDR3 spells CASSLAVGGAGRSPLHF. The DNA for the CDR3 is TGTGCCAGCAGCTTAGCAGTTGGGGGCGCGGGTCGCTCACCCCTCCACTTT. The chain carries TRBV7-8 and TRBJ1-6; a weak D match, TRBD1 (6 bases). The CDR3 covers 17 residues. Germline values: CDR1 SGHVS, CDR2 FQNEAQ. V lost 0 bases, J lost 10 bases, and 19 bases lay in between.

The chain recombines TRBV2 with TRBJ2-3, with unresolved D. V was shortened by 2 bases and J by 0 bases, with 12 bases between the two germline ends. Germline values: CDR1 SNHLY, CDR2 FYNNEI. There are 16 residues in the CDR3. The CDR3 spells CASSELGFTSTDTQYF. The CDR3 region has the DNA TGTGCCAGCAGTGAACTAGGATTTACTAGCACAGATACGCAGTATTTT.

This rearrangement joins TRBV18 to TRBJ1-1, with D perhaps TRBD1 (5 bases). The CDR3 is 16 amino acids. Germline CDR1 is KGHSH and CDR2 is LQKENI. Trimming removed 3 bases at V and 4 bases at J, with 18 bases between. CDR3 in amino acids: CASSPSLGGGTTEAFF. CDR3 DNA: TGTGCCAGCTCACCCTCACTCGGGGGAGGCACCACTGAAGCTTTCTTT.

The gene calls are TRBV5-4 and TRBJ2-1; 8 positions agree with TRBD2. V shed 1 base and J 5 bases; nucleotides not matched to a gene: 8. The CDR3 runs 16 residues. Germline CDR1 and CDR2: SGHNT and YYREEE (reference sequence). CDR3 DNA sequence: TGTGCCAGCAGCTTGTCTCCGGGAGGGCCCCACAATGAGCAGTTCTTC. Translating gives CASSLSPGGPHNEQFF. The whole variable domain, remainder taken from reference TRBV5-4 and TRBJ2-1, is ETGVTQSPTHLIKTRGQQVTLRCSSQSGHNTVSWYQQALGQGPQFIFQYYREEENGRGNFPPRFSGLQFPNYSSELNVNALELDDSALYLCASSLSPGGPHNEQFFGPGTRLTVL.

For this clone: Additional DNA sequences in this sample encode the identical CDR3. The CDR3 DNA sequence: TGTGCCAGCAGCTCTACAGGGAACTATGGCTACACCTTC. Protein: CASSSTGNYGYTF. The chain has TRBV11-2 and TRBJ1-2, with D perhaps TRBD1 (6 bases). Germline V gene lookup returns CDR1 SGHAT and CDR2 FQNNGV. This CDR3 spans 13 amino acids. Trimming cost V 4 bases and J 2 bases, with 8 bases left between them.

This clone was detected many times. Other DNA sequences within the sample encode an identical CDR3. The CDR3 protein is CASSSGLAGDTQYF. In nucleotides, the CDR3 is TGTGCCAGCAGCTCAGGACTAGCTGGAGATACGCAGTATTTT. The chain links TRBV11-2 to TRBJ2-3; 8 bases line up with TRBD2. Trimming at V came to 4 bases and at J to 5 bases, leaving 5 bases not matched to a gene. Germline V gene lookup returns CDR1 SGHAT and CDR2 FQNNGV. This CDR3 is 14 amino acids long.

This clone was counted between two and nine times. This same CDR3 is encoded by further DNA sequences in the sample. The V gene is TRBV7-9, the J gene TRBJ1-5; D is unclear. V was clipped by 1 base and J by 0 bases, with 4 bases between them. This CDR3 has 14 residues. The germline V gene encodes CDR1 SEHNR and CDR2 FQNEAQ (reference sequence). CDR3 loop: CASSLGNSNQPQHF. The CDR3 DNA sequence: TGTGCCAGCAGCTTAGGAAATAGCAATCAGCCCCAGCATTTT.

The chain joins TRBV5-4 to TRBJ2-7; 7 bases are shared with TRBD1. Germline values: CDR1 SGHNT, CDR2 YYREEE (reference sequence). Trimming took 3 bases from V and 1 from J; bases not matched to a gene: 7. The CDR3 consists of 15 residues. The CDR3 nucleotides are TGTGCCAGCAGCTCCAAACAGGGGAAGTCCTACGAGCAGTACTTC. Protein: CASSSKQGKSYEQYF. Full variable domain (rest looked up from reference TRBV5-4 and TRBJ2-7): ETGVTQSPTHLIKTRGQQVTLRCSSQSGHNTVSWYQQALGQGPQFIFQYYREEENGRGNFPPRFSGLQFPNYSSELNVNALELDDSALYLCASSSKQGKSYEQYFGPGTRLTVT.

The chain combines TRBV6-6 with TRBJ2-5, with D uncertain. This CDR3 region has 14 residues. CDR1 and CDR2 from the germline V gene are MNHNY and SVGAGI (reference sequence). Trimming pared 3 bases from V and 5 bases from J, leaving 13 bases between. CDR3 protein: CASSYSPGEETQYF. For the CDR3, the DNA is TGTGCCAGCAGTTATTCCCCGGGTGAGGAGACCCAGTACTTC.